The 27 T cell receptor beta chains presented below share a single source sample, sequenced in a study of high-grade serous ovarian cancer treatment subgroups. Here immunoSEQ multiplex PCR was the method, and the copy in TCRdb shows in-frame clones only, minus some. Of about 16,000 clones listed, 73% are singletons. Tumor tissue was taken before any definitive surgery or chemotherapy was given. The sequenced material came from tumor tissue. The receptors come from a human donor with high-grade serous ovarian cancer.

The chain employs TRBV9 and TRBJ1-6; a weak D match, TRBD1 (5 bases). Germline V gene sequence: CDR1 SGDLS, CDR2 YYNGEE. CDR3 length: 13 residues. V lost 3 bases, J lost 10 bases, and 11 bases lay in between. The CDR3 region is CASSEQVGSPLHF. The CDR3 region has the DNA TGTGCCAGCAGCGAACAGGTGGGGTCACCCCTCCACTTT.

The chain couples TRBV6-7 to TRBJ2-3; a possible D gene is TRBD2 (5 bases). TRBV6-7 is an ORF, and what it does is uncertain. V was cut by 2 bases and J by 10 bases, with 13 bases left in between. The length of the CDR3 is 13 residues. The CDR3 region is CASSYPLREAQYF. The CDR3, as DNA: TGTGCCAGCAGTTACCCCCTGAGGGAAGCGCAGTATTTT.

The chain links TRBV30 to TRBJ1-4; 7 bases map to TRBD1. The V segment lost 2 bases and the J segment 7 bases; nucleotides outside the gene matches: 10. The CDR3 is made up of 15 amino acids. Germline V lookup: CDR1 GTSNPN, CDR2 SVGIG (reference sequence). CDR3 sequence: CAWSPRTGWSEKLFF. The CDR3 DNA follows: TGTGCCTGGAGTCCTCGGACAGGATGGAGTGAAAAACTGTTTTTT.

This chain joins TRBV27 and TRBJ2-3; a weak D match, TRBD1 (6 bases). This CDR3 contains 15 residues. Trimming took off 1 base at V and 6 bases at J, with 14 bases between the two ends. CDR1 is MNHEY and CDR2 is SMNVEV in the germline V gene (reference sequence). CDR3 region: CASSLYQGRGDTQYF. As DNA, the CDR3 is TGTGCCAGCAGTTTATATCAGGGGCGAGGGGATACGCAGTATTTT.

The chain is built from TRBV6-1 and TRBJ1-4; tentatively, D is TRBD1 (6 bases). This CDR3 comprises 12 residues. CDR1 is MNHNS and CDR2 is SASEGT in the germline V gene. Trimming cost V 7 bases and J 8 bases, with 11 bases left between them. The CDR3 nucleotides read TGTGCCAGCACAGGGGCTCGAGAAAAACTGTTTTTT. Protein product: CASTGAREKLFF.

This chain joins TRBV5-6 and TRBJ2-7; D is perhaps TRBD2 (5 bases). V was trimmed by 2 bases and J by 3 bases, leaving 6 bases between them. This CDR3 spans 12 amino acids. The germline gives CDR1 SGHDT, CDR2 YYEEEE. The CDR3 sequence is CASSLEGYEQYF. The CDR3 nucleotides read TGTGCCAGCAGCTTAGAGGGCTACGAGCAGTACTTC. The variable domain in full, with the rest retrieved from reference TRBV5-6 and TRBJ2-7, is DAGVTQSPTHLIKTRGQQVTLRCSPKSGHDTVSWYQQALGQGPQFIFQYYEEEERQRGNFPDRFSGHQFPNYSSELNVNALLLGDSALYLCASSLEGYEQYFGPGTRLTVT.

The chain has TRBV11-2 and TRBJ1-6; possible D gene TRBD1, 6 bases. Trimming removed 4 bases at V and 0 bases at J, with 13 bases between. The CDR3 has 17 amino acids. Germline values: CDR1 SGHAT, CDR2 FQNNGV. CDR3 sequence reads: CASSSDSGSSYNSPLHF. CDR3 coding DNA: TGTGCCAGCAGCTCGGACAGTGGGAGCTCCTATAATTCACCCCTCCACTTT. Filled out from reference TRBV11-2 and TRBJ1-6, the complete variable domain reads EAGVAQSPRYKIIEKRQSVAFWCNPISGHATLYWYQQILGQGPKLLIQFQNNGVVDDSQLPKDRFSAERLKGVDSTLKIQPAKLEDSAVYLCASSSDSGSSYNSPLHFGNGTRLTVT.

The chain couples TRBV4-1 to TRBJ2-7; D unresolved. Germline CDR1 and CDR2: MGHRA and YSYEKL. V lost 0 bases and J lost 7, with 16 bases in between. The CDR3 spans 15 residues. CDR3: CASSQEGRDWEEQYF. The CDR3 bases are TGCGCCAGCAGCCAAGAAGGTCGTGACTGGGAAGAGCAGTACTTC.

CDR3 in DNA: TGTGCCAGCAAGGGGGACAGGGCGCTTGGGGAGCTGTTTTTT. It is translated as CASKGDRALGELFF. The chain couples TRBV2 to TRBJ2-2, with 9 positions matching TRBD1. The CDR3 is 14 residues long. CDR1 and CDR2 from the germline V gene are SNHLY and FYNNEI. J lost 8 bases, V lost 7 bases, and 8 bases had no gene match. The variable domain in full, completed from reference TRBV2 and TRBJ2-2, reads EPEVTQTPSHQVTQMGQEVILRCVPISNHLYFYWYRQILGQKVEFLVSFYNNEISEKSEIFDDQFSVERPDGSNFTLKIRSTKLEDSAMYFCASKGDRALGELFFGEGSRLTVL.

The chain links TRBV7-3 to TRBJ2-3; TRBD2 agrees at 8 bases. CDR3 length: 16 amino acids. The ends lost 1 base at V and 0 bases at J; junction bases unmatched: 3. CDR1 SGHTA and CDR2 FQGTGA come from the germline V gene. The CDR3 nucleotides are TGTGCCAGCAGCTTAAACCCTAGCGGGAGCACAGATACGCAGTATTTT. Its protein product is CASSLNPSGSTDTQYF.

Only one count was recorded for this clone. The V call is TRBV9, the J call TRBJ1-3, with D possibly TRBD1 on 5 matching bases. CDR1 SGDLS and CDR2 YYNGEE come from the germline V gene. V gave up 4 bases and J gave up 4 bases, with 15 bases separating them. The CDR3 consists of 15 residues. CDR3 protein: CASSFARDFGNTIYF. DNA of the CDR3: TGTGCCAGCAGCTTCGCCCGGGACTTCGGAAACACCATATATTTT.

This clone was seen a single time. The chain combines TRBV5-6 with TRBJ2-2, with a possible D match to TRBD2 (6 bases). The CDR3 is made up of 15 amino acids. Germline CDR1 is SGHDT and CDR2 is YYEEEE. V was clipped by 3 bases and J by 4 bases, with 13 bases between them. This chain's CDR3 is CASSWRDSGTGELFF. CDR3 coding DNA: TGTGCCAGCAGCTGGAGGGATTCAGGCACCGGGGAGCTGTTTTTT.

As DNA, the CDR3 is TGTGCCAGCAGTGACTCGAGGACTAGCGGGGGGGAACCCATTAGCACAGATACGCAGTATTTT. Its protein is CASSDSRTSGGEPISTDTQYF. This sequence joins TRBV6-4 and TRBJ2-3, with 15 positions matching TRBD2. Looked up from germline, CDR1 is MRHNA and CDR2 is SNTAGT. Trimming removed 0 bases from V and 0 bases from J; junction bases left unmatched: 10. The CDR3 sequence is 21 residues long.

The chain couples TRBV2 to TRBJ1-1, with D perhaps TRBD1 (5 bases). From germline, CDR1 is SNHLY and CDR2 FYNNEI. The V and J ends lost 8 bases and 1 base respectively, with 11 bases between them. The length of the CDR3 is 13 residues. CDR3 nucleotides: TGTGCCAGCTTCCCAGGGCAGAACACTGAAGCTTTCTTT. Amino acids: CASFPGQNTEAFF.

The chain has TRBV12-5 and TRBJ1-5; D not resolved. CDR1 and CDR2 (germline): LGHNT, FRNRAP. V dropped 0 bases and J dropped 2 bases, with 14 bases sitting between them. The CDR3 sequence is 17 residues long. In DNA form, the CDR3 reads TGTGCTAGTGGTTTGGTCCCCAGTGGATTCGGCAATCAGCCCCAGCATTTT. Amino acids: CASGLVPSGFGNQPQHF.

This clone was detected only a few times. The chain combines TRBV29-1 with TRBJ1-5; 8 bases are a match to TRBD1. The CDR3 is 13 amino acids. The germline V gene has CDR1 SQVTM and CDR2 ANQGSEA. Trimming took 5 bases from V and 2 from J; bases not matched to a gene: 2. CDR3 sequence reads: CSVLTGGNQPQHF. As DNA, the CDR3 is TGCAGCGTTCTGACAGGGGGCAATCAGCCCCAGCATTTT.

The chain links TRBV7-9 to TRBJ2-1; 7 bases align to TRBD2. CDR3 length equals 16 residues. CDR1 is SEHNR and CDR2 is FQNEAQ in the germline V gene (reference sequence). J lost 0 bases, V lost 8 bases, and 10 bases had no gene match. CDR3 nucleotides: TGTGCCAGCCTGCAGCGGGCTAGCGGCTCCTACAATGAGCAGTTCTTC. It yields the protein CASLQRASGSYNEQFF.

This sequence joins TRBV30 and TRBJ1-2; 9 nucleotides line up with TRBD1. Trimming removed 5 bases from V and 8 bases from J; junction bases left unmatched: 12. Germline V gene lookup returns CDR1 GTSNPN and CDR2 SVGIG (reference sequence). The CDR3 sequence is 14 residues long. CDR3: CAWAHLQGAKGYTF. The CDR3, as DNA: TGTGCCTGGGCACATTTACAGGGGGCGAAGGGCTACACCTTC.

This clone was counted between two and nine times. The rearrangement joins TRBV9 to TRBJ1-2, with D possibly being TRBD1 (5 bases). Germline-derived CDR1 and CDR2 are SGDLS and YYNGEE. The V gene lost 3 bases and the J gene lost 5 bases, with 35 bases spanning the gap. The CDR3 totals 21 residues. The CDR3 sequence is CASSGGDLLGTYLLGSYGYTF. The DNA of the CDR3 is TGTGCCAGCAGCGGAGGTGATTTGTTGGGGACCTACTTATTGGGGTCTTATGGCTACACCTTC.

This clone has only one observation. The chain combines TRBV6-6 with TRBJ1-5; 7 bases are shared with TRBD1. CDR1 and CDR2 (germline): MNHNY, SVGAGI (reference sequence). This CDR3 is 13 amino acids long. Germline trimming cut 2 bases from V and 13 bases from J; bases unmatched to any gene: 8. CDR3 loop: CASSYRGPIWQHF. CDR3 DNA: TGTGCCAGCAGTTACAGGGGGCCTATTTGGCAGCATTTT.

This clone was counted between two and nine times. CDR3 bases: TGTGCCAGCAGACGGGACAGGGGGAATTCACCCCTCCACTTT. Translating gives CASRRDRGNSPLHF. The chain uses TRBV6-5 and TRBJ1-6; 11 positions agree with TRBD1. Germline CDR1 is MNHEY and CDR2 is SVGAGI. CDR3 length: 14 residues. V lost 6 bases to trimming and J lost 7 bases; unmatched junction nucleotides: 2.

The chain employs TRBV25-1 and TRBJ2-5; D remains ambiguous. The CDR3 has 13 residues. Germline V gene lookup returns CDR1 MGHDK and CDR2 SYGVNS. The V end lost 5 bases, the J end lost 0 bases, and 7 bases lay between the germline ends. CDR3 nucleotide sequence: TGTGCCAGCAGTCACAGAAACCAAGAGACCCAGTACTTC. Residues: CASSHRNQETQYF.

The chain combines TRBV18 with TRBJ1-2; the D is unclear. From germline, CDR1 is KGHSH and CDR2 LQKENI. This CDR3 is built from 14 residues. The germline V and J ends were trimmed by 2 bases and 1 base, with 8 bases remaining between them. The CDR3 reads CASSPDTHNYGYTF. The CDR3 nucleotides read TGTGCCAGCTCACCAGACACCCATAACTATGGCTACACCTTC.

The rearrangement uses TRBV13 and TRBJ2-2, with 8 bases that match TRBD1. Germline V gene sequence: CDR1 PRHDT, CDR2 FYEKMQ (reference sequence). This CDR3 is 14 amino acids long. The V and J ends lost 6 bases and 2 bases, in that order; junction bases with no gene match: 2. The CDR3 sequence is CASRTGVNTGELFF. For the CDR3, the DNA is TGTGCCAGCAGGACAGGGGTAAACACCGGGGAGCTGTTTTTT.

J is TRBJ1-1 and V is TRBV7-2; D is perhaps TRBD1 (5 bases). In germline, CDR1 is SGHTA, CDR2 FQGNSA. The germline V and J ends were trimmed by 1 base and 10 bases, with 10 bases remaining between them. CDR3 size: 12 residues. The CDR3 region is CASSLVGVVAFF. CDR3 DNA sequence: TGTGCCAGCAGCTTAGTGGGGGTAGTAGCTTTCTTT.

The rearrangement joins TRBV5-1 to TRBJ1-1; D is unresolved. The V and J ends lost 1 base and 1 base respectively, with 8 bases between them. Germline V gene lookup returns CDR1 SGHRS and CDR2 YFSETQ. The CDR3 has 14 residues. This CDR3 is CASSLYTSNTEAFF. The CDR3 region has the DNA TGCGCCAGCAGCTTGTACACATCGAACACTGAAGCTTTCTTT.

V usage is TRBV7-2 and J usage is TRBJ1-1, with 8 bases matching TRBD1. V lost 5 bases, J lost 6 bases, and 14 bases stayed unmatched. CDR3 length equals 16 residues. Germline values: CDR1 SGHTA, CDR2 FQGNSA. DNA of the CDR3: TGTGCCAGCAGCCCCCGACAGGGGATGGGAACCCCTGAAGCTTTCTTT. Protein product: CASSPRQGMGTPEAFF.